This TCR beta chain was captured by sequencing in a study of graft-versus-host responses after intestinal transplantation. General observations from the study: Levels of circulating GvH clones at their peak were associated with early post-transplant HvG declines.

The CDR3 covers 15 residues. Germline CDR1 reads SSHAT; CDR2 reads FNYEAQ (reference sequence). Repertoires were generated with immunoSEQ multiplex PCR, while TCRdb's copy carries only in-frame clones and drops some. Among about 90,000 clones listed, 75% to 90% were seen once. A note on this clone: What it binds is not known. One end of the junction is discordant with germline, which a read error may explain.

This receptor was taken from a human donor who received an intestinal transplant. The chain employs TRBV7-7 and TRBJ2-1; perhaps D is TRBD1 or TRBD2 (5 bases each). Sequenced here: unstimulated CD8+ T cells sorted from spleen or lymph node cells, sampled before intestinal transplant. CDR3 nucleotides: TGTGCTAGCAGCACGGGACCGAGCTCCTACAATGAGCAGTTCTTC. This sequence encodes CASSTGPSSYNEQFF.